The 9 T cell receptor beta chains reported below all come from one sample, sequenced in a study of blood T cell repertoires in COVID-19. The repertoire was sequenced with immunoSEQ multiplex PCR; TCRdb's copy has only in-frame clones and lacks some. The data contain more than 200,000 clones, around four fifths of them singletons. Source material: peripheral blood. These receptors all stem from a woman between 40 and 55 years old with active or convalescent COVID-19.

The chain combines TRBV29-1 with TRBJ1-6; a possible D gene is TRBD1 (5 bases). The V end was cut by 6 bases, the J end by 5 bases, with 8 bases between. The CDR3 runs to 12 residues. The germline CDR1 and CDR2 sequences are SQVTM and ANQGSEA. CDR3 in amino acids: CSVREDNSPLHF. CDR3 in DNA: TGCAGCGTCAGGGAGGATAATTCACCCCTCCACTTT. Combining the CDR3 with reference TRBV29-1 and TRBJ1-6 gives the whole variable domain SAVISQKPSRDICQRGTSLTIQCQVDSQVTMMFWYRQQPGQSLTLIATANQGSEATYESGFVIDKFPISRPNLTFSTLTVSNMSPEDSSIYLCSVREDNSPLHFGNGTRLTVT.

This chain links TRBV28 with TRBJ1-2; 8 bases agree with TRBD1. This CDR3 has 16 residues. CDR1 MDHEN and CDR2 SYDVKM come from the germline V gene. Trimming cost V 4 bases and J 5 bases; bases outside gene matches: 12. The CDR3 bases are TGTGCCAGCAGTTCGAAAAGGAGGGACAGGAGTTATGGCTACACCTTC. It is translated as CASSSKRRDRSYGYTF.

This clone was recorded a few times. The chain links TRBV11-2 to TRBJ1-4; tentative D call: TRBD1 (6 bases). Germline V gene data show CDR1 as SGHAT and CDR2 as FQNNGV. The germline V and J ends were trimmed by 2 bases and 6 bases, with 13 bases remaining between them. The length of the CDR3 is 15 residues. The CDR3 here is CASSLLQGGYEKLFF. In nucleotides, the CDR3 is TGTGCCAGCAGCTTACTACAGGGTGGATATGAAAAACTGTTTTTT.

This clone has only a few counts. V usage is TRBV18 and J usage is TRBJ1-2; TRBD1 matches at 9 bases. The CDR3 has 15 residues. Unmatched junction bases numbered 4, after V lost 3 bases and J lost 2 bases. Germline CDR1 and CDR2: KGHSH and LQKENI. The CDR3 coding sequence is TGTGCCAGCTCACCGCGGGACAGGGAGAACTATGGCTACACCTTC. Translating gives CASSPRDRENYGYTF.

This clone occurred many times. V is TRBV29-1 and J is TRBJ2-1; TRBD2 might be the D (6 bases). The CDR3 has 13 amino acids. CDR1 is SQVTM and CDR2 is ANQGSEA in the germline V gene. V lost 5 bases and J 8 bases, leaving 16 bases between the germline ends. The CDR3 DNA sequence: TGCAGCGTTCCTTGGATCGGGAGCTATGAGCAGTTCTTC. It codes for CSVPWIGSYEQFF.

This rearrangement joins TRBV29-1 to TRBJ1-2; D gene unclear. Germline V gives CDR1 SQVTM, CDR2 ANQGSEA. CDR3 size: 11 residues. Trimming stripped 3 bases from V and 4 bases from J, with 6 bases between. CDR3 sequence (DNA): TGCAGCGTTGAGAGGGCCTATGGCTACACCTTC. Translation gives CSVERAYGYTF. The full variable domain, with the rest looked up from reference TRBV29-1 and TRBJ1-2, is SAVISQKPSRDICQRGTSLTIQCQVDSQVTMMFWYRQQPGQSLTLIATANQGSEATYESGFVIDKFPISRPNLTFSTLTVSNMSPEDSSIYLCSVERAYGYTFGSGTRLTVV.

The chain has TRBV10-3 and TRBJ1-4; 7 nucleotides match TRBD1. Germline CDR1 is ENHRY and CDR2 is SYGVKD. V lost 6 bases, J lost 8 bases, and 15 bases stayed unmatched. The CDR3 is made up of 16 amino acids. CDR3 nucleotides: TGTGCCATCAGCCTGGGACAGCTAAATGGAGGGGAAAAACTGTTTTTT. This sequence encodes CAISLGQLNGGEKLFF.

V and J are TRBV5-4 and TRBJ2-2; a weak D match, TRBD2 (5 bases). Trimming stripped 0 bases from V and 0 bases from J, with 12 bases between. CDR1 SGHNT and CDR2 YYREEE come from the germline V gene (reference sequence). The CDR3 runs to 17 residues. The CDR3 DNA reads TGTGCCAGCAGCTTGGTTCGGCGGGCTTCGAACACCGGGGAGCTGTTTTTT. Translated, it gives CASSLVRRASNTGELFF.

Note on this clone: Other nucleotide sequences in the sample specify the same CDR3. V is TRBV5-1 and J is TRBJ1-1; D unclear. The CDR3 has 14 residues. From germline, CDR1 is SGHRS and CDR2 YFSETQ. The ends were cut back, 0 bases at V and 2 bases at J, with 8 bases in the middle. The CDR3: CASSLAPGNTEAFF. DNA of the CDR3: TGCGCCAGCAGCTTGGCTCCAGGAAACACTGAAGCTTTCTTT.